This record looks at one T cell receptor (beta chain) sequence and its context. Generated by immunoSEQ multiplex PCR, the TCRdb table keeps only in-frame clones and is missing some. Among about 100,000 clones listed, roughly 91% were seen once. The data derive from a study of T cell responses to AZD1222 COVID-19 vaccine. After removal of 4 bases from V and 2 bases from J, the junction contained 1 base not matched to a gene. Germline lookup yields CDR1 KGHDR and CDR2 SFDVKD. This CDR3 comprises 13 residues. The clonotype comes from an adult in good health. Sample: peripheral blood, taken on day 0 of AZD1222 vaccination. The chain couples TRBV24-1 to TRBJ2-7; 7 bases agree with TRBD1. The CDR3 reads CATSEGTAYEQYF. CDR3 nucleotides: TGTGCCACCAGTGAGGGGACAGCCTACGAGCAGTACTTC.